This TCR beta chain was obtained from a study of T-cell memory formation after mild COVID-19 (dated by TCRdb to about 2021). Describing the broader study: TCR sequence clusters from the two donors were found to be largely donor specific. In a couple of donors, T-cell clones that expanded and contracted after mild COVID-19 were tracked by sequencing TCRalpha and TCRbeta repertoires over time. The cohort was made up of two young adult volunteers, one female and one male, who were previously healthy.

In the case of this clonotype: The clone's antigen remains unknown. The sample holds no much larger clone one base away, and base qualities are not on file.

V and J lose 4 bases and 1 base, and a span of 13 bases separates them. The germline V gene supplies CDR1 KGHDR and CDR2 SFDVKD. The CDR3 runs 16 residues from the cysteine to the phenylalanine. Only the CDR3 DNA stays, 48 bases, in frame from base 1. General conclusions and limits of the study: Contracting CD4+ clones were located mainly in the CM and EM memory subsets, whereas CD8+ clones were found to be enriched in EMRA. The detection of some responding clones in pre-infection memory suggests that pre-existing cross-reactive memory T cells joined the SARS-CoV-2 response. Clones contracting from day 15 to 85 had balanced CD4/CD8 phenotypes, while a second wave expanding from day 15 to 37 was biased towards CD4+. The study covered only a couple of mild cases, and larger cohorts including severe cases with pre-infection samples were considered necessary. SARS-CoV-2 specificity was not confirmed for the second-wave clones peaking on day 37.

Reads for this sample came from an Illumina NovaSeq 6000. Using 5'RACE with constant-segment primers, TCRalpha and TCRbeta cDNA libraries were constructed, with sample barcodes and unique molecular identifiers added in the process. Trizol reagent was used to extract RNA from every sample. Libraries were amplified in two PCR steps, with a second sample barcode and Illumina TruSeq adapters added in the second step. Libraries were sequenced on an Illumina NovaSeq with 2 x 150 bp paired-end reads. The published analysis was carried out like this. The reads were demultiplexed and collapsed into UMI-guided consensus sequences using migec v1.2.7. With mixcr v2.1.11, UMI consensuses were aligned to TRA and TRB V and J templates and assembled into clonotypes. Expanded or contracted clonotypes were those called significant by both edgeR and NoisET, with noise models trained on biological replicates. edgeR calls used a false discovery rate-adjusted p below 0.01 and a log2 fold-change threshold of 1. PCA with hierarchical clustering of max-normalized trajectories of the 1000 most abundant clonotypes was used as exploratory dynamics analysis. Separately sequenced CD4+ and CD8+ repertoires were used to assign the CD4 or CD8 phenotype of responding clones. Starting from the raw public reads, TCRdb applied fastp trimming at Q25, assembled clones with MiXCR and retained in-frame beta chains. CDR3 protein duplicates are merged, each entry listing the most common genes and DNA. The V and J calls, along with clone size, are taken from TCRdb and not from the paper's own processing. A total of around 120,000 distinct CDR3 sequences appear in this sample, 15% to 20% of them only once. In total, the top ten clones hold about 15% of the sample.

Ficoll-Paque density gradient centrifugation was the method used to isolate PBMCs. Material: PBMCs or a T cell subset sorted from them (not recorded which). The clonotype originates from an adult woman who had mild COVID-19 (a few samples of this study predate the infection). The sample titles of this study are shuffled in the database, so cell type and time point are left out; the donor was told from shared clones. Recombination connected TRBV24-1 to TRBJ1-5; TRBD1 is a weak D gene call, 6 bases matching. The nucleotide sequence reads TGTGCCACCAGTGAATCGACAGGTCCAAGCAATCAGCCCCAGCATTTT. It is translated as CATSESTGPSNQPQHF.